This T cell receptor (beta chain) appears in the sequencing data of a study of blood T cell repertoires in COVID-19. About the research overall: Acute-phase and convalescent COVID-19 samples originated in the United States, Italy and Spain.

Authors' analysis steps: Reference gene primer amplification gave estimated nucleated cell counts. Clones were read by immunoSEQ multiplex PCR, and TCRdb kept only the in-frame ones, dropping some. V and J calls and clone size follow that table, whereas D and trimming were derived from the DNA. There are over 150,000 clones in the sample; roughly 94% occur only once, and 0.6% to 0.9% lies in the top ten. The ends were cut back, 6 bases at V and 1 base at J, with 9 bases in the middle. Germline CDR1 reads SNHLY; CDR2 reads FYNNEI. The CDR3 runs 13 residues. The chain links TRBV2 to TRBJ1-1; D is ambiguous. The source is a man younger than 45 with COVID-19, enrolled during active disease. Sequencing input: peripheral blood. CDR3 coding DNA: TGTGCCAGCAGGAGGGAACAGAACACTGAAGCTTTCTTT. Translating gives CASRREQNTEAFF.